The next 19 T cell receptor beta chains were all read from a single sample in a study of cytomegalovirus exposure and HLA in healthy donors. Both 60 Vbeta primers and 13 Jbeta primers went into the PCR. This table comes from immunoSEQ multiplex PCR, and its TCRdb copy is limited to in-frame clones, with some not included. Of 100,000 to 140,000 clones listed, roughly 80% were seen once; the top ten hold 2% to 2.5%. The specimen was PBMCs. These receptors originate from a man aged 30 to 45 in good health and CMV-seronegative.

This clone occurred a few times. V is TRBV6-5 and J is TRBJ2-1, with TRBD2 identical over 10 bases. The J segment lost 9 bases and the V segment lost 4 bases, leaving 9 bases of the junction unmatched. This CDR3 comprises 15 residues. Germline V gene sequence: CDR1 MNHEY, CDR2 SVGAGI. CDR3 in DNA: TGTGCCAGCAGTTCCTTCCAGCGGGGGGGCACTGAGCAGTTCTTC. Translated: CASSSFQRGGTEQFF.

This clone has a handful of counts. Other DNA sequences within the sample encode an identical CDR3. The CDR3 here is CASSPGQGNQPQHF. In nucleotides, the CDR3 is TGTGCCAGCTCACCCGGACAGGGTAATCAGCCCCAGCATTTT. The V and J genes are TRBV18 and TRBJ1-5; TRBD1 matches 8 bases. Germline trimming cut 3 bases from V and 4 bases from J; bases unmatched to any gene: 2. The CDR3 loop spans 14 amino acids. Germline assignment: CDR1 KGHSH and CDR2 LQKENI.

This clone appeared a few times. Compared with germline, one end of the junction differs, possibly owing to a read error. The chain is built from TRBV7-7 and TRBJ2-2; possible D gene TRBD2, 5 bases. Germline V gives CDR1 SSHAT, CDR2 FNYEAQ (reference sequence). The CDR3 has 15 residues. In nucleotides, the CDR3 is TGTGCTAGCAGCCACCAACTAGTGGACACCGGGGAGCTGTTTTTT. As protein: CASSHQLVDTGELFF.

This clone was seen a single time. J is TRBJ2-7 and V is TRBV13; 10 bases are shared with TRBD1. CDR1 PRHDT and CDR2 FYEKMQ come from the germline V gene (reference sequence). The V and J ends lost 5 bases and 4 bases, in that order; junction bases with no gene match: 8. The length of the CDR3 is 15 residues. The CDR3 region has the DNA TGTGCCAGCAGCCCGGCCGGGACAGGGGTGTACGAGCAGTACTTC. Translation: CASSPAGTGVYEQYF.

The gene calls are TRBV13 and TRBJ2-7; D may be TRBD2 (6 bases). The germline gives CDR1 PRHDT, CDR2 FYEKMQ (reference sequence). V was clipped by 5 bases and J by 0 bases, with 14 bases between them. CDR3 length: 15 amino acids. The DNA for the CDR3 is TGTGCCAGCAGCCCCAGCGGGCGAAGCTCCTACGAGCAGTACTTC. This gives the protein CASSPSGRSSYEQYF. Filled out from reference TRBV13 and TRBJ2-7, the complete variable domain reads AAGVIQSPRHLIKEKRETATLKCYPIPRHDTVYWYQQGPGQDPQFLISFYEKMQSDKGSIPDRFSAQQFSDYHSELNMSSLELGDSALYFCASSPSGRSSYEQYFGPGTRLTVT.

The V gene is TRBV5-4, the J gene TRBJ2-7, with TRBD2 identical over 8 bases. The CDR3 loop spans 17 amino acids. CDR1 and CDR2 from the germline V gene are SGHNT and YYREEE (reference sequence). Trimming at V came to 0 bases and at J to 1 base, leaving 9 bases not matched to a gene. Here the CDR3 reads CASSLEGRGASSYEQYF. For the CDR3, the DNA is TGTGCCAGCAGCTTGGAGGGGCGGGGGGCCTCTTCCTACGAGCAGTACTTC.

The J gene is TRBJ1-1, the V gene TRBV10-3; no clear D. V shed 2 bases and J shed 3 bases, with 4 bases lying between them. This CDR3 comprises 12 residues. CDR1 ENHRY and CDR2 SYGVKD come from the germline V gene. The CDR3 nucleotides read TGTGCCATCAGTGAGGCGTACACTGAAGCTTTCTTT. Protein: CAISEAYTEAFF.

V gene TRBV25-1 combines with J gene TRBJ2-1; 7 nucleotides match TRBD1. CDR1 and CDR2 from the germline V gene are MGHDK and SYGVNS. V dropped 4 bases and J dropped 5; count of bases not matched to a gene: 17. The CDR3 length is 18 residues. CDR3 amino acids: CASSGRDRVKNLNNEQFF. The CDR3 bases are TGTGCCAGCAGTGGACGAGACAGGGTAAAGAACTTGAACAATGAGCAGTTCTTC.

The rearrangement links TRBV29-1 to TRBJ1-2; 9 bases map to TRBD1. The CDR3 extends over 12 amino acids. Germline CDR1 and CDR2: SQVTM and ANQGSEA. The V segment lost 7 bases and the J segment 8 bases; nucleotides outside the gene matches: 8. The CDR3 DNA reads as TGCAGCGAACGGACAGGGGAGAGAGGCTACACCTTC. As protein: CSERTGERGYTF. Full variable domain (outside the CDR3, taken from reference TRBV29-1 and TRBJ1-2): SAVISQKPSRDICQRGTSLTIQCQVDSQVTMMFWYRQQPGQSLTLIATANQGSEATYESGFVIDKFPISRPNLTFSTLTVSNMSPEDSSIYLCSERTGERGYTFGSGTRLTVV.

The CDR3 reads CASSFLTGTYGYTF. CDR3 DNA sequence: TGTGCCAGCAGTTTCTTAACAGGGACCTATGGCTACACCTTC. The V and J genes are TRBV27 and TRBJ1-2; perhaps TRBD1 as D (6 bases). Trimming removed 3 bases at V and 4 bases at J, with 12 bases between. Germline V CDR1 and CDR2: MNHEY, SMNVEV (reference sequence). This CDR3 spans 14 amino acids.

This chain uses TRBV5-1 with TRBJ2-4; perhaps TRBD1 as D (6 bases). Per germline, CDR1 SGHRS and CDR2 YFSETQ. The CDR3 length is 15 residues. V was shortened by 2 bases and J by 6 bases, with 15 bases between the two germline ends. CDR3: CASSFGTSGLNIQYF. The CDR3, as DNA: TGCGCCAGCAGCTTCGGGACATCAGGGCTAAACATTCAGTACTTC.

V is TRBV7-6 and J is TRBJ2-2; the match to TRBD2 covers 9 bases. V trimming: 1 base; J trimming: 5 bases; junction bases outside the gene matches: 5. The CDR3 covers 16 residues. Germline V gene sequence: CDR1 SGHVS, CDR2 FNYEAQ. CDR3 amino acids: CASSLVPSGATGELFF. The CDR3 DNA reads TGTGCCAGCAGCTTAGTTCCTAGCGGGGCAACCGGGGAGCTGTTTTTT.

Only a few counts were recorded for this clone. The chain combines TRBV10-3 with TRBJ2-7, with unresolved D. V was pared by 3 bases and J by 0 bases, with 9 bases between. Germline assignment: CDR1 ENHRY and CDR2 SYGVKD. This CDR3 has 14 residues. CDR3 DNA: TGTGCCATCAGTGAATCCAGGATCTCCTACGAGCAGTACTTC. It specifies CAISESRISYEQYF.

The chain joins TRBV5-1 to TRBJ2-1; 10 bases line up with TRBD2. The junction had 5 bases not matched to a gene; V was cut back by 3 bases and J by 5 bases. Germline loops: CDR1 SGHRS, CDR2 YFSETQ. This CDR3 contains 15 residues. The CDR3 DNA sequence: TGCGCCAGCAGCTCCCCGGGACTAGCGAACAATGAGCAGTTCTTC. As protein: CASSSPGLANNEQFF.

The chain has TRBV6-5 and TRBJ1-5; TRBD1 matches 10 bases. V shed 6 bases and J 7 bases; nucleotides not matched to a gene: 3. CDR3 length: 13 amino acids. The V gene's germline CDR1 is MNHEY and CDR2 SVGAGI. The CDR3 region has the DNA TGTGCCAGCAGACGGGACAGGGGCCAGCCCCAGCATTTT. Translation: CASRRDRGQPQHF.

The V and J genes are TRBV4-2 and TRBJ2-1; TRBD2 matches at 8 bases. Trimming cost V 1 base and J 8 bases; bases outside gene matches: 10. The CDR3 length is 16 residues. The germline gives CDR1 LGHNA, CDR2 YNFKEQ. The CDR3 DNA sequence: TGTGCCAGCAGCCAAGTTTGGGGTAGCGGGGCTCATGAGCAGTTCTTC. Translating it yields CASSQVWGSGAHEQFF.

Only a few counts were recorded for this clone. This chain's CDR3 is CASSQDGQGGNTGELFF. The CDR3 region has the DNA TGTGCCAGCAGCCAGGATGGACAGGGGGGGAACACCGGGGAGCTGTTTTTT. The chain couples TRBV4-2 to TRBJ2-2, with TRBD1 identical over 10 bases. The ends lost 3 bases at V and 1 base at J; junction bases unmatched: 5. Germline CDR1 LGHNA, CDR2 YNFKEQ. This CDR3 is 17 amino acids long.

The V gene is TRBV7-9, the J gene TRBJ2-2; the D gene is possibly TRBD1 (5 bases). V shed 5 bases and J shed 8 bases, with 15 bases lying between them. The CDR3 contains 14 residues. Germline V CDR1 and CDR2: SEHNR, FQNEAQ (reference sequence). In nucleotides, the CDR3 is TGTGCCAGCAGCCCGGAGACAGTGGGTGGGGAGCTGTTTTTT. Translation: CASSPETVGGELFF. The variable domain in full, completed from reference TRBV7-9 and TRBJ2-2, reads DTGVSQNPRHKITKRGQNVTFRCDPISEHNRLYWYRQTLGQGPEFLTYFQNEAQLEKSRLLSDRFSAERPKGSFSTLEIQRTEQGDSAMYLCASSPETVGGELFFGEGSRLTVL.

In DNA, the CDR3 is TGCGCCAGCAGCCAAGTTGCGGGAGGCCTGAGCTCCTACGAGCAGTACTTC. Residues: CASSQVAGGLSSYEQYF. This rearrangement joins TRBV4-1 to TRBJ2-5, with 8 nucleotides matching TRBD2. The end of the DNA aligns better with TRBJ2-7, so the J call may be wrong. Per the germline V gene, CDR1 is MGHRA and CDR2 is YSYEKL. CDR3 length equals 17 residues.